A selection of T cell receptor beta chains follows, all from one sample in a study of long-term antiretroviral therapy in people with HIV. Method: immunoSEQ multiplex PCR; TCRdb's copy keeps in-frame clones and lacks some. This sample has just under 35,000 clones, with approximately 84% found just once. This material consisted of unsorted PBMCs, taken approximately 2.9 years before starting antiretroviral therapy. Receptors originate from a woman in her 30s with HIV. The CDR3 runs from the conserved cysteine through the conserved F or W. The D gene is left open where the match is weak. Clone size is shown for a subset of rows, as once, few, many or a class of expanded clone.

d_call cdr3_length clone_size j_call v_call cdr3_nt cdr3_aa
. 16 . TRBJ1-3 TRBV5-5 TGTGCCAGCATGATTACGCACGGGGTGGGAGGAAACACCATATATTTT CASMITHGVGGNTIYF
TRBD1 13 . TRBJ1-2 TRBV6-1 TGTGCCAGCAGTGAATCGACAGGGGTTGGCTACACCTTC CASSESTGVGYTF
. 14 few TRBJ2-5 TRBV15 TGTGCCACCAGCAGTCGTGGGGGTGGGGAGACCCAGTACTTC CATSSRGGGETQYF
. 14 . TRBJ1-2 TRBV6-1 TGTGCCAGCAGTGAAGGTGCCGGGGCGGATGGCTACACCTTC CASSEGAGADGYTF
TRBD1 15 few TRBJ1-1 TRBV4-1 TGCGCCAGCAGCCACCCAGGACAGGGGGCGACTGAAGCTTTCTTT CASSHPGQGATEAFF
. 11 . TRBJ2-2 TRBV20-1 TGCAGTGCTAGAGAGGGGGGGGAGCTGTTTTTT CSAREGGELFF
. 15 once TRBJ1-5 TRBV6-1 TGTGCCAGCAGTGAACAGCCTCCCTTAAATCAGCCCCAGCATTTT CASSEQPPLNQPQHF
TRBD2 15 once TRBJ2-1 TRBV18 TGTGCCAGCTCCCCGACTAGCGGGGGGGCCGGTGAGCAGTTCTTC CASSPTSGGAGEQFF
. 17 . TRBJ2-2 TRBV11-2 TGTGCCAGCAGTCACCCACTGGGACCCGCGAACACCGGGGAGCTGTTTTTT CASSHPLGPANTGELFF
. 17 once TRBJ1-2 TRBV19 TGTGCCAGTAGTATAGTTTTGACGACGGGAAATAACTATGGCTACACCTTC CASSIVLTTGNNYGYTF
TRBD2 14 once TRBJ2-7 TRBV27 TGTGCCAGCAGTTTATCTAGCGGGGCCTACGAGCAGTACTTC CASSLSSGAYEQYF
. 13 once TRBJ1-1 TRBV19 TGTGCCACTAGGGGCAACCCCACCACTGAAGCTTTCTTT CATRGNPTTEAFF
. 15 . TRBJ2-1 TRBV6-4 TGTGCCAGCAGTCAAGGGGCAGAGTTGGTTGATGAGCAGTTCTTC CASSQGAELVDEQFF